This passage covers 4 T cell receptor beta chains from one sample sequenced in a study of cytomegalovirus exposure and HLA in healthy donors. This PCR relied on a set of 60 Vbeta primers and 13 Jbeta primers. Data came from immunoSEQ multiplex PCR; TCRdb stores just in-frame clones and leaves some out. The sample carries about 130,000 clones, about 63% recorded once. Source material: PBMCs. The receptors come from a man aged 25 to 40 in good health and CMV-seropositive.

The chain is built from TRBV27 and TRBJ2-5; 14 bases line up with TRBD2. The CDR3 covers 18 residues. The trim removed 2 bases at V and 2 bases at J, leaving 7 bases unmatched. Germline lookup yields CDR1 MNHEY and CDR2 SMNVEV (reference sequence). Written as DNA, the CDR3 is TGTGCCAGCAGTTTAGGACTAGCGGGAGGTTTCCCTCAAGAGACCCAGTACTTC. It is translated as CASSLGLAGGFPQETQYF.

This clone was seen more than once but under ten times. For the CDR3, the DNA is TGTGCCAGCAGTGAATTGGGCTACACTGAAGCTTTCTTT. It is translated as CASSELGYTEAFF. The V gene is TRBV25-1, the J gene TRBJ1-1; D gene unclear. V was pared by 1 base and J by 3 bases, with 6 bases between. The CDR3 spans 13 residues. Germline lookup yields CDR1 MGHDK and CDR2 SYGVNS.

The chain employs TRBV19 and TRBJ1-1; maybe TRBD1 (5 bases). This CDR3 region has 13 residues. CDR1 is LNHDA and CDR2 is SQIVND in the germline V gene (reference sequence). V gave up 5 bases and J gave up 3 bases, with 10 bases separating them. CDR3 residues: CASSGQGDTEAFF. CDR3 sequence (DNA): TGTGCCAGTAGTGGGCAGGGTGACACTGAAGCTTTCTTT.

This clone was counted between two and nine times. This chain uses TRBV2 with TRBJ2-7; D perhaps matches TRBD1 (6 bases). Germline CDR1 reads SNHLY; CDR2 reads FYNNEI. V lost 5 bases to trimming and J lost 3 bases, with 11 bases between them. This CDR3 is 13 amino acids long. CDR3 residues: CASSRNRDYEQYF. Written as DNA, the CDR3 is TGTGCCAGCAGTCGTAACAGGGACTACGAGCAGTACTTC. Together with reference TRBV2 and TRBJ2-7, the CDR3 gives the full variable domain: EPEVTQTPSHQVTQMGQEVILRCVPISNHLYFYWYRQILGQKVEFLVSFYNNEISEKSEIFDDQFSVERPDGSNFTLKIRSTKLEDSAMYFCASSRNRDYEQYFGPGTRLTVT.